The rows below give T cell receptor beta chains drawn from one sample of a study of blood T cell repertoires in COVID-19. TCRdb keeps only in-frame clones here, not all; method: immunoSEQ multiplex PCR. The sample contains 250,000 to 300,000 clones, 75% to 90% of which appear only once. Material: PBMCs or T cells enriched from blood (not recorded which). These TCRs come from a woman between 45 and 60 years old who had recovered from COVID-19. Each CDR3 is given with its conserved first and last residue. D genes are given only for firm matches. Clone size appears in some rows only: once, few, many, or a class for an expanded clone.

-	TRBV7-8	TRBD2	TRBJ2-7	TGTGCCAGCAGCCGGGGGGGCTCGGACTACGAGCAGTACTTC	CASSRGGSDYEQYF
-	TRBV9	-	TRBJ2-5	TGTGCCAGCAGCGTAGGTGGACACCGCCGGGAGACCCAGTACTTC	CASSVGGHRRETQYF
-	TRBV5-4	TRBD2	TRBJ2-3	TGTGCCATCAAAACTTGGGGGGGGAGGGCCACAGATACGCAGTATTTT	CAIKTWGGRATDTQYF
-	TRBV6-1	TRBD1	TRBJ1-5	TGTGCCAGCAGTGATGGACAGGCCTACAATCAGCCCCAGCATTTT	CASSDGQAYNQPQHF
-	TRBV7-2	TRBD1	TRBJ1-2	TGTGCCAGCAGCGACGGAGTCTGGACAGGGATAAGAGCCGACTATGGCTACACCTTC	CASSDGVWTGIRADYGYTF
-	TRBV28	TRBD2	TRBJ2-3	TGTGCCAGCAAAGCTAGCGGACTTAACACAGATACGCAGTATTTT	CASKASGLNTDTQYF
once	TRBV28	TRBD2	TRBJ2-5	TGTGCCAGCAGAATGACTAGCGGGAGTCGCCTATTCAACTTC	CASRMTSGSRLFNF
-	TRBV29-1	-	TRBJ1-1	TGCAGCGTTGAAGTTAGTGCCAGGACATACACTGAAGCTTTCTTT	CSVEVSARTYTEAFF
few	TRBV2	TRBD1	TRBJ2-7	TGTGCCAGCACAGGGGGCTTTGGCGAGCAGTACTTC	CASTGGFGEQYF
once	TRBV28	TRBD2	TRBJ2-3	TGTGCCAGCAGTTTGTTAAGGACTAGCGGGAGGGCCCCAGATACGCAGTATTTT	CASSLLRTSGRAPDTQYF
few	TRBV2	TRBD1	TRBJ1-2	TGTGCCAGCAGCCTAACACAGGGGCGCGGCTACACCTTC	CASSLTQGRGYTF
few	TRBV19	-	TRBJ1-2	TGTGCCAGTAGTATAATGAGGAGCCATGGCTACACCTTC	CASSIMRSHGYTF
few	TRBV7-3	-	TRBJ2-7	TGTGCCAGCAGCACCCTGACAGGATCCGAGCAGTACTTC	CASSTLTGSEQYF
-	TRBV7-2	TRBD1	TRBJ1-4	TGTGCCAGCAGCTCGAGGACAGGGTGGAGTGAAAAACTGTTTTTT	CASSSRTGWSEKLFF
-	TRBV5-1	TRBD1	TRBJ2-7	TGCGCCAGCAGTCCCGGGACAGCCGTATCCGAGCAGTACTTC	CASSPGTAVSEQYF
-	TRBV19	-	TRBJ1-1	TGTGCCAGTAGTATTGAGTCATCAGGGTGGAACACTGAAGCTTTCTTT	CASSIESSGWNTEAFF
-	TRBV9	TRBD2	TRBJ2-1	TGTGCCAGCAGCGTAGTGACTAGCGGCTCTGCTGAGCAGTTCTTC	CASSVVTSGSAEQFF
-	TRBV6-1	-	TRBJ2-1	TGTGCCAGCAGTGAAGAAAGGGGGATCAATGAGCAGTTCTTC	CASSEERGINEQFF
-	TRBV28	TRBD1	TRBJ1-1	TGTGCCAGCAGTTCGCGACAGGGGAGAACGGGGGGCACTGAAGCTTTCTTT	CASSSRQGRTGGTEAFF
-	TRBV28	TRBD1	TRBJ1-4	TGTGCCAGCCGGACAGGGGATGAAAAACTGTTTTTT	CASRTGDEKLFF
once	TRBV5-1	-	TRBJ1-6	TGCGCCAGCAGCTTGGGACAGACGGGGGGTAATTCACCCCTCCACTTT	CASSLGQTGGNSPLHF
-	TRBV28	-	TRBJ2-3	TGTGCCAGCAGCTTGCCGAGAGATACGCAGTATTTT	CASSLPRDTQYF
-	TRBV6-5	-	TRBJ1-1	TGTGCCAGCAGCGACCAGGGTCGTGAAGCTTTCTTT	CASSDQGREAFF
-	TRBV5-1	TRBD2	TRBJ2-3	TGCGCCAGCAAAACTAGCGGGAGCACAGATACGCAGTATTTT	CASKTSGSTDTQYF
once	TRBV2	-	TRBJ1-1	TGTGCCAGCGGCCAGGGGATCACTGAAGCTTTCTTT	CASGQGITEAFF
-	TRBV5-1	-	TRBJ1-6	TGCGCCAGCAGCGTGATATACAGGGAGGGTGGTTCACCCCTCCACTTT	CASSVIYREGGSPLHF
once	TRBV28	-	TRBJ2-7	TGTGCCAGCAGTTTCGGTTCACGCGAGCAGTACTTC	CASSFGSREQYF
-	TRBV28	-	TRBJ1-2	TGTGCCAGCAGGTTACCGACAGCCCATAGGGGATGGTTAAGTGGCTACACCTTC	CASRLPTAHRGWLSGYTF
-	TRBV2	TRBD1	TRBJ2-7	TGTGCCAGCAGTGAAAGGACAGGGGGTTTTGGGGAGCAGTACTTC	CASSERTGGFGEQYF
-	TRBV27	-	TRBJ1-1	TGTGCCAGCAGCTCGCGACAGAACACTGAAGCTTTCTTT	CASSSRQNTEAFF
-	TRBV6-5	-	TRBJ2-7	TGTGCCAGCAGCCTACAGGTGCTACGGGACGAGCAGTACTTC	CASSLQVLRDEQYF
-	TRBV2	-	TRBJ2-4	TGTGCCAGCAGGGAGGACCCGACGGTAGCCAAAAACATTCAGTACTTC	CASREDPTVAKNIQYF
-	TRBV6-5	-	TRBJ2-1	TGTGCCAGCAGCCGGGGACTTAACAATGAGCAGTTCTTC	CASSRGLNNEQFF
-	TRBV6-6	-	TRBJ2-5	TGTGCCAGCAGTGAGCTAGCAGAGACCCAGTACTTC	CASSELAETQYF
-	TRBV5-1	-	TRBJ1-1	TGCGCCAGCAGCTCGGATGGCCACGGAGGGACTGAAGCTTTCTTT	CASSSDGHGGTEAFF
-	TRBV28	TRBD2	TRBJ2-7	TGTGCCAGCAGCATTTACCCCCGGACTAGCGGGATATATGAGCAGTACTTC	CASSIYPRTSGIYEQYF
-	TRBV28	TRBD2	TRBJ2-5	TGTGCCAGCAGTGGCACTAGCGGGAGTAAGACCCAGTACTTC	CASSGTSGSKTQYF
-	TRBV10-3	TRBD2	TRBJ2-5	TGTGCCATCATGGGGGCTCAACTAGCGGGGACCGAGGGGGACCAAGAGACCCAGTACTTC	CAIMGAQLAGTEGDQETQYF
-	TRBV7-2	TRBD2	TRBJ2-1	TGTGCCAGCAGCTTATTCGGGGGGAGGGTAGGAAATGAGCAGTTCTTC	CASSLFGGRVGNEQFF
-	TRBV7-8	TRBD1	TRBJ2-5	TGTGCCAGCAGCCGGGACAGGGGTGAGACCCAGTACTTC	CASSRDRGETQYF
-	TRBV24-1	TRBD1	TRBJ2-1	TGTGCCACCAGTGATCCCACAGGGGGTAGATCCTACAATGAGCAGTTCTTC	CATSDPTGGRSYNEQFF
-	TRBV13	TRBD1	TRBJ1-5	TGTGCCAGCAGCCAGCGACAGGGAAGGGGCAATCAGCCCCAGCATTTT	CASSQRQGRGNQPQHF
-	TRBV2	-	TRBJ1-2	TGTGCCAGCAATCAGGGGCCAGGAGATGGCTACACCTTC	CASNQGPGDGYTF
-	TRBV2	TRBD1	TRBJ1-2	TGTGCCAGCAGTGGGGACAGGTTGCTTGGCTACACCTTC	CASSGDRLLGYTF
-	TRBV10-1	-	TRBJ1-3	TGCGCCAGCCTTTGGGGGACTCCTGGAAACACCATATATTTT	CASLWGTPGNTIYF